Below, 24 T cell receptor beta chains from the same sample are listed, as sequenced in a study of tumor and adjacent non-tumor tissue in lung cancer (dated by TCRdb to 2016 to 2018). The library relied on multiplex PCR. The listed sequencing device is Illumina HiSeq 2500. TCRbeta libraries were constructed through three rounds of nested PCR with primers (Table S4) according to protocols modified from ARM-PCR. The public reads were run again by TCRdb, first through fastp at Q25 and then through MiXCR, and only productive beta chains were kept. Rows merge per CDR3 protein into single entries with the most common DNA and genes. The sample table lists roughly 140,000 distinct CDR3 sequences, about 71% of them with a count of one. The ten largest clonotypes hold over 15% of the sample. RNA was isolated from bulk, unsorted tissue, and RNA quality was assessed with a NanoDrop ND-1000 and an Agilent 2100.

Sequenced input: lung tumor tissue. Receptor source: a man aged 55 to 70 with small cell lung cancer.

In regard to this clonotype: Mismatch with germline at one junction end may stem from a read error. The CDR3: CSALSGTGDTQYF. CDR3 DNA: TGCAGTGCTTTAAGCGGGACTGGAGATACTCAGTATTTT. The chain recombines TRBV20-1 with TRBJ2-3; 7 nucleotides line up with TRBD2. The CDR3 is made up of 13 amino acids. Germline assignment: CDR1 DFQATT and CDR2 SNEGSKA (reference sequence).

A word on this clonotype: A read error may be the cause here, since a much bigger clone is one base away. The chain carries TRBV28 and TRBJ2-7; D unclear. The V gene's germline CDR1 is MDHEN and CDR2 SYDVKM. The CDR3 extends over 11 amino acids. The CDR3 loop reads CASSSLYEHYF. Here the CDR3 DNA reads TGTGCCAGCAGTTCACTTTACGAGCACTACTTC.

This clonotype was seen ten or more times. The CDR3 sequence: CASNRRGITEAFF. In DNA form, the CDR3 reads TGTGCCAGCAATCGGAGGGGTATTACTGAAGCTTTCTTT. The chain has TRBV12-3 or TRBV12-4 and TRBJ1-1, with D perhaps TRBD1 (5 bases). The V end was cut by 7 bases, the J end by 5 bases, with 14 bases between. CDR3 length: 13 amino acids.

The V gene is TRBV28, the J gene TRBJ1-5, with no clear D. The CDR3 sequence is 14 residues long. Germline CDR1 reads MDHEN; CDR2 reads SYDVKM. Trimming removed 3 bases from V and 5 bases from J, with 11 bases in between. CDR3 DNA: TGTGCCAGCAGTTTGGTCTGCATATATCAGCCCCAGCATTTT. It translates to CASSLVCIYQPQHF. Full variable domain (missing parts from reference TRBV28 and TRBJ1-5): DVKVTQSSRYLVKRTGEKVFLECVQDMDHENMFWYRQDPGLGLRLIYFSYDVKMKEKGDIPEGYSVSREKKERFSLILESASTNQTSMYLCASSLVCIYQPQHFGDGTRLSIL.

Note on this clonotype: This may be a read error: a much more frequent sequence differs by one nucleotide. The missing conserved phenylalanine or tryptophan at the end of this CDR3 makes a read error likely. The chain combines TRBV29-1 with TRBJ1-1, with 7 bases fitting TRBD1. The length of the CDR3 is 12 residues. Germline assignment: CDR1 SQVTM and CDR2 ANQGSEA. With V trimmed by 4 bases and J by 6 bases, 5 bases remained unmatched. The DNA for the CDR3 is TGCAGCGTTGTCGAGGGGGCGGCTGAAGCTTTCTTG. Amino acids: CSVVEGAAEAFL.

Remarks on this clonotype: A much larger clone sits a single nucleotide away, making a read error possible. This chain links TRBV6-5 with TRBJ2-7; 11 bases are shared with TRBD2. The CDR3 runs 16 residues. Germline V gene lookup returns CDR1 MNHEY and CDR2 SVGAGI. CDR3 DNA: TGTGTCAGCAGTTCCACCCTACTAGCGGGAGATTACGAGCAGTACTTC. This sequence encodes CVSSSTLLAGDYEQYF.

The chain is built from TRBV6-5 and TRBJ2-7; no clear D gene. The CDR3 has 11 residues. CDR1 is MNHEY and CDR2 is SVGAGI in the germline V gene. The V end lost 6 bases, the J end lost 6 bases, and 9 bases lay between the germline ends. The CDR3 DNA is TGTGCCAGCAGCGACCCCCGCGAGCAGTACTTC. Protein: CASSDPREQYF.

As to this clonotype: A much larger clone sits a single nucleotide away, making a read error possible. Given the absence of the conserved phenylalanine or tryptophan at the CDR3 end, a read error is likely. The chain has TRBV20-1 and TRBJ2-3; 7 bases are a match to TRBD2. The germline V gene encodes CDR1 DFQATT and CDR2 SNEGSKA (reference sequence). The CDR3 spans 15 residues. The junction had 12 bases not matched to a gene; V was cut back by 4 bases and J by 5 bases. CDR3 residues: CSAKRGRAGGDTQYL. CDR3 DNA sequence: TGCAGTGCTAAAAGAGGGAGGGCCGGGGGAGATACGCAGTATTTG.

This clonotype was observed a few times. V and J are TRBV7-8 and TRBJ2-3; 7 positions match TRBD2. V lost 5 bases, J lost 1 base, and 15 bases stayed unmatched. CDR3 length: 18 amino acids. Germline CDR1 reads SGHVS; CDR2 reads FQNEAQ. CDR3 in DNA: TGTGCCAGCAGCCGACGCGGACTAGACTTTTCTGGCACAGATACGCAGTATTTT. It codes for CASSRRGLDFSGTDTQYF. The full variable domain, its missing parts supplied by reference TRBV7-8 and TRBJ2-3, is GAGVSQSPRYKVAKRGQDVALRCDPISGHVSLFWYQQALGQGPEFLTYFQNEAQLDKSGLPSDRFFAERPEGSVSTLKIQRTQQEDSAVYLCASSRRGLDFSGTDTQYFGPGTRLTVL.

As for this clonotype: One base away lies a much larger clone, so this may be a sequencing read error. The chain couples TRBV20-1 to TRBJ1-2, with unresolved D. Germline assignment: CDR1 DFQATT and CDR2 SNEGSKA (reference sequence). V shed 3 bases and J shed 7 bases, with 15 bases lying between them. CDR3 length: 13 amino acids. CDR3 protein: CSARENAGFGYTF. For the CDR3, the DNA is TGCAGTGCTAGGGAAAATGCGGGCTTTGGCTACACCTTC.

As for this clonotype: The CDR3 does not close with the conserved phenylalanine or tryptophan, likely indicating a read error. This chain connects TRBV6-5 to TRBJ2-6; tentative D call: TRBD2 (5 bases). The length of the CDR3 is 19 residues. CDR1 MNHEY and CDR2 SVGAGI come from the germline V gene. Trimming took off 2 bases at V and 4 bases at J, with 21 bases between the two ends. CDR3 loop: CASSYTGISKFSGANVLTL. The DNA of the CDR3 is TGTGCCAGCAGTTACACCGGGATATCGAAGTTTTCGGGGGCCAACGTCCTGACTTTA.

Worth noting for this clonotype: One end of the junction is discordant with germline, which a read error may explain. This chain connects TRBV11-2 to TRBJ2-3; 11 bases are shared with TRBD2. The germline gives CDR1 SGHAT, CDR2 FQNNGV. This CDR3 region has 15 residues. CDR3: CTSSRLAGGADTQYF. The CDR3 DNA sequence: TGTACCAGCAGCCGGCTAGCGGGAGGTGCAGATACGCAGTATTTT.

Note on this clonotype: A much larger clone lies a single base off, so this may be a read error. This chain connects TRBV29-1 to TRBJ1-1, with 7 bases aligning to TRBD1. There are 12 residues in the CDR3. V was pared by 7 bases and J by 4 bases, with 6 bases of the junction left unmatched. Germline V gives CDR1 SQVTM, CDR2 ANQGSEA. The CDR3 DNA is TGCAGCGGGGGACAGACGAGCACTGAAGCTTTCTTT. Translated: CSGGQTSTEAFF.

Concerning this clonotype: The conserved closing phenylalanine or tryptophan is absent in this CDR3, likely reflecting a read error. The chain recombines TRBV11-3 with TRBJ2-3; D remains unclear. Deletions cut 4 bases from V and 1 base from J, with 3 bases between. The CDR3 is 12 residues long. From germline, CDR1 is SGHNT and CDR2 YENEEA. Here the CDR3 reads CASSSGTDTQYY. The CDR3 nucleotides are TGTGCCAGCAGCTCCGGCACAGATACGCAGTATTAT.

About this clonotype itself: The junction departs from the called germline gene at one end, perhaps through a read error. The chain links TRBV5-4 to TRBJ1-2; no reliable D call. The germline gives CDR1 SGHNT, CDR2 YYREEE (reference sequence). The CDR3 totals 14 residues. CDR3 region: CVSSLVDPEYGYTF. As DNA, the CDR3 is TGTGTCAGCAGCTTGGTGGACCCCGAATATGGCTACACCTTC.

The chain uses TRBV13 and TRBJ2-7; no definite D call. Germline CDR1 and CDR2: PRHDT and FYEKMQ (reference sequence). Trimming left V 5 bases short and J 6 bases short, with 17 bases between. The CDR3 has 14 amino acids. The CDR3 region is CASSPARAPGEQYF. The CDR3 coding sequence is TGTGCCAGCAGCCCAGCCCGGGCCCCCGGCGAGCAGTACTTC.

On this clonotype: The germline gene is not matched at one end of the junction; a read error may be the cause. The chain combines TRBV30 with TRBJ2-1; D is unresolved. The V gene's germline CDR1 is GTSNPN and CDR2 SVGIG (reference sequence). CDR3 length: 12 amino acids. CDR3 residues: CTWSPSYNEQLF. The CDR3 region has the DNA TGTACATGGTCTCCAAGTTACAATGAGCAGTTATTC.

This clonotype was found many times. The genes are TRBV6-1 and TRBJ2-1, with 9 bases that match TRBD2. Trimming removed 6 bases from V and 5 bases from J; junction bases left unmatched: 8. This CDR3 region has 15 residues. Germline CDR1 MNHNS, CDR2 SASEGT. The CDR3 coding sequence is TGTGCCAGCAGGGAGACTAGCGGACGTCACAATGAGCAGTTCTTC. Protein product: CASRETSGRHNEQFF.

This clonotype has only a few counts. The chain carries TRBV6-6 and TRBJ1-5; 10 nucleotides align to TRBD1. CDR3 length: 15 amino acids. J gave up 5 bases and V 5 bases, and 6 bases lay outside the gene matches. The V gene's germline CDR1 is MNHNY and CDR2 SVGAGI (reference sequence). The CDR3 region is CASSPGTGVDQPQHF. The CDR3 nucleotides are TGTGCCAGCAGTCCGGGGACAGGGGTTGATCAGCCCCAGCATTTT.

In this sample, this clonotype turned up a few times. The chain has TRBV20-1 and TRBJ1-1; D not certain. The germline V gene encodes CDR1 DFQATT and CDR2 SNEGSKA (reference sequence). Between the trimmed V and J ends, which lost 0 bases and 1 base, there was a span of 12 bases. The CDR3 runs 15 residues. CDR3: CSARDLRAGNTEAFF. In DNA, the CDR3 is TGCAGTGCTAGAGATCTACGGGCGGGGAACACTGAAGCTTTCTTT.

This clonotype was counted at least ten times. The chain carries TRBV6-1 and TRBJ2-3; unclear D gene. This CDR3 comprises 14 residues. Germline loops: CDR1 MNHNS, CDR2 SASEGT. V gave up 0 bases and J gave up 3 bases, with 7 bases separating them. Written as DNA, the CDR3 is TGTGCCAGCAGTGAAGCGCGGCTTACAGATACGCAGTATTTT. Protein sequence: CASSEARLTDTQYF.

This clonotype was detected ten times or more. The chain has TRBV6-5 and TRBJ2-1, with D unresolved. The CDR3 contains 12 residues. Trimming left V 6 bases short and J 5 bases short, with 8 bases between. From germline, CDR1 is MNHEY and CDR2 SVGAGI. CDR3 bases: TGTGCCAGCAGGGCCATACACAATGAGCAGTTCTTC. Encoded protein: CASRAIHNEQFF.

With regard to this clonotype: No conserved phenylalanine or tryptophan is present at the end of the CDR3, so a read error is the likely explanation. The chain couples TRBV6-5 to TRBJ2-7; 12 nucleotides align to TRBD2. Germline values: CDR1 MNHEY, CDR2 SVGAGI. The CDR3 consists of 14 residues. J was trimmed by 6 bases and V by 9 bases; bases with no gene match: 9. CDR3 in amino acids: CARKLLAGGTEQYL. CDR3 DNA sequence: TGTGCCAGGAAGCTACTAGCGGGAGGCACCGAGCAGTACTTA.

On this clonotype itself: One end of the junction varies from germline; a read error may be responsible. CDR3: CASGWDSTDKQCF. In DNA, the CDR3 is TGTGCTAGTGGGTGGGATAGCACAGATAAGCAGTGTTTT. The V and J genes are TRBV12-5 and TRBJ2-3; no reliable D call. In germline, CDR1 is LGHNT, CDR2 FRNRAP. This CDR3 spans 13 amino acids. Supplemented by reference TRBV12-5 and TRBJ2-3, the full variable domain reads DARVTQTPRHKVTEMGQEVTMRCQPILGHNTVFWYRQTMMQGLELLAYFRNRAPLDDSGMPKDRFSAEMPDATLATLKIQPSEPRDSAVYFCASGWDSTDKQCFGPGTRLTVL.